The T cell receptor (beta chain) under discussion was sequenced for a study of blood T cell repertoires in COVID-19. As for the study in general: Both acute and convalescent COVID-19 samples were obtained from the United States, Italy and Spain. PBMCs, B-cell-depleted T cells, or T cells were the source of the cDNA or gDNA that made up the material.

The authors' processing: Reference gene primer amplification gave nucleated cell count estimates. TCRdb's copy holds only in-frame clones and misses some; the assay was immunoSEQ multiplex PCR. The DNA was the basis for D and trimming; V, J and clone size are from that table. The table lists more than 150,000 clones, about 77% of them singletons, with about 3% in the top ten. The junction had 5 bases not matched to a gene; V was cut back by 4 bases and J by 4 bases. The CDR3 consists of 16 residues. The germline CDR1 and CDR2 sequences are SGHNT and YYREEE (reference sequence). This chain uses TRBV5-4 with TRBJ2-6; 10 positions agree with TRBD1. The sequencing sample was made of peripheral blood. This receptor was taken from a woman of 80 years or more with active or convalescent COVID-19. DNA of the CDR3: TGTGCCAGCAGCCCGGGACAGGGGTTAGGGGCCAACGTCCTGACTTTC. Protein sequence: CASSPGQGLGANVLTF.